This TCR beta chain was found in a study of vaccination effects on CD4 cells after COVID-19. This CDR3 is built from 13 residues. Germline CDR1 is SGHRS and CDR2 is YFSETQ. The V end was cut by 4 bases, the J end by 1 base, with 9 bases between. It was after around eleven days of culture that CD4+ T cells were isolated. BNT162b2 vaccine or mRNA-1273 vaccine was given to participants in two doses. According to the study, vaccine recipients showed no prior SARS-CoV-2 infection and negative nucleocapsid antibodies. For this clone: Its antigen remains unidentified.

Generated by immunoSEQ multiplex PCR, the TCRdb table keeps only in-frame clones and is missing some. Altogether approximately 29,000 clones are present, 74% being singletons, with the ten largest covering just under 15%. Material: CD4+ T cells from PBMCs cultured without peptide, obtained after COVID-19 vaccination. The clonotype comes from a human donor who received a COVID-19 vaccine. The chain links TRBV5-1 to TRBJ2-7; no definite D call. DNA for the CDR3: TGCGCCAGCAGCCTTAGGGTGTCCTACGAGCAGTACTTC. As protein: CASSLRVSYEQYF.